Presented here are 4 T cell receptor beta chains from one specimen sequenced in a study of blood T cell repertoires in COVID-19. Profiled with immunoSEQ multiplex PCR; TCRdb holds only in-frame clones, not every one. Seen here are some 520,000 clones, roughly 89% observed once, and the top ten hold roughly 0.9%. The sequenced sample consisted of peripheral blood. These TCRs come from a man younger than 30 with COVID-19, enrolled during active disease.

The J gene is TRBJ1-2, the V gene TRBV4-1, with D perhaps matching TRBD1 (6 bases). Germline values: CDR1 MGHRA, CDR2 YSYEKL. This CDR3 comprises 16 residues. Trimming stripped 0 bases from V and 1 base from J, with 12 bases between. The CDR3 DNA reads as TGCGCCAGCAGCCAAGATTGGCCCAGGGGTAACTATGGCTACACCTTC. Translating gives CASSQDWPRGNYGYTF.

The rearrangement joins TRBV28 to TRBJ2-1; 8 positions agree with TRBD2. The CDR3 is 13 residues long. Germline loops: CDR1 MDHEN, CDR2 SYDVKM. Losses at the gene ends were 5 bases for V and 5 bases for J; bases not matched to a gene: 2. This CDR3 is CASSLSGNNEQFF. In DNA form, the CDR3 reads TGTGCCAGCAGTCTTAGCGGGAACAATGAGCAGTTCTTC.

The chain has TRBV3-1 (or the pseudogene TRBV3-2) and TRBJ2-1, with TRBD1 matching 10 bases. This CDR3 region has 16 residues. The ends lost 3 bases at V and 7 bases at J; junction bases unmatched: 9. Germline CDR1 reads LGHDT; CDR2 reads YNNKEL (reference sequence). The CDR3 loop is CASSQIAGQGRNEQFF. The CDR3 nucleotides are TGTGCCAGCAGCCAGATCGCGGGACAGGGGAGGAATGAGCAGTTCTTC.

V is TRBV5-1 and J is TRBJ2-2, with D possibly TRBD1 on 6 matching bases. The CDR3 totals 16 residues. Trimming stripped 5 bases from V and 4 bases from J, with 18 bases between. The germline CDR1 and CDR2 sequences are SGHRS and YFSETQ. The CDR3, as DNA: TGCGCCAGCAGACTGGGGTCACAGGACAGCACCGGGGAGCTGTTTTTT. Translated, it gives CASRLGSQDSTGELFF. The full variable domain, its missing parts supplied by reference TRBV5-1 and TRBJ2-2, is KAGVTQTPRYLIKTRGQQVTLSCSPISGHRSVSWYQQTPGQGLQFLFEYFSETQRNKGNFPGRFSGRQFSNSRSEMNVSTLELGDSALYLCASRLGSQDSTGELFFGEGSRLTVL.